This entry features one T cell receptor beta chain sequence. The antigen is undetermined. The germline V gene has CDR1 SGHRS and CDR2 YFSETQ. Unmatched junction bases numbered 7, after V lost 5 bases and J lost 3 bases. CDR3 size: 14 residues. These donors, healthy bone marrow donors, were studied. The study ran its PCR with 60 Vbeta and 13 Jbeta primers. The repertoire was sequenced with immunoSEQ multiplex PCR; TCRdb's copy has only in-frame clones and lacks some. Altogether around 68,000 clones are present, 55% to 75% being singletons, with the ten largest covering 10% to 11%. This entry comes from a study of cytomegalovirus exposure and HLA in healthy donors. Findings and caveats of the study: Reported findings show TCR beta sequences accurately forecast HLA-A and HLA-B alleles in most subjects. It was likely that a cluster of highly shared sequence variants was a sequencing artifact.

V gene TRBV5-1 combines with J gene TRBJ1-2, with 7 bases identical to TRBD1. This TCR came from a woman aged 30 to 39 in good health and CMV-seronegative. The sample consisted of PBMCs. CDR3 sequence reads: CASSSLTGYYGYTF. For the CDR3, the DNA is TGCGCCAGCAGTAGTCTGACAGGGTACTATGGCTACACCTTC.